Each of the 31 T cell receptor beta chains below was sequenced from the same sample in a study of blood T cell repertoires in COVID-19. Only in-frame clones appear in the TCRdb table, and some are missing; sequencing was by immunoSEQ multiplex PCR. The data contain about 89,000 clones, roughly 79% of them singletons. Sequencing input: peripheral blood. Receptors originate from a man between 65 and 79 years old with acute or convalescent COVID-19.

The table lists this clone with a count of one. In DNA, the CDR3 is TGCAGCGTTGTCACCCAGGGGGCCTATGGCTACACCTTC. Amino acids: CSVVTQGAYGYTF. J is TRBJ1-2 and V is TRBV29-1; 8 bases are shared with TRBD1. This CDR3 spans 13 amino acids. J was trimmed by 4 bases and V by 4 bases; bases with no gene match: 5. CDR1 and CDR2 from the germline V gene are SQVTM and ANQGSEA. Full variable domain (rest looked up from reference TRBV29-1 and TRBJ1-2): SAVISQKPSRDICQRGTSLTIQCQVDSQVTMMFWYRQQPGQSLTLIATANQGSEATYESGFVIDKFPISRPNLTFSTLTVSNMSPEDSSIYLCSVVTQGAYGYTFGSGTRLTVV.

The V and J genes are TRBV10-3 and TRBJ2-7; TRBD2 aligns across 10 bases. The CDR3 is 17 residues long. J was trimmed by 2 bases and V by 4 bases; bases with no gene match: 11. In germline, CDR1 is ENHRY, CDR2 SYGVKD. CDR3 region: CAISGGGKLAGTYEQYF. CDR3 DNA: TGTGCCATCAGTGGAGGAGGGAAACTAGCGGGAACCTACGAGCAGTACTTC.

The rearrangement links TRBV5-1 to TRBJ2-7; D possibly corresponds to TRBD1 (5 bases). Germline assignment: CDR1 SGHRS and CDR2 YFSETQ. The CDR3 is made up of 13 amino acids. The ends were cut back, 4 bases at V and 2 bases at J, with 10 bases in the middle. The CDR3 DNA reads TGCGCCAGCAGCCCCCCAGGGACCTACGAGCAGTACTTC. Its protein product is CASSPPGTYEQYF.

The gene calls are TRBV27 and TRBJ1-2; D call uncertain. Trimming left V 10 bases short and J 0 bases short, with 21 bases between. The CDR3 is 16 residues long. Germline V gene sequence: CDR1 MNHEY, CDR2 SMNVEV (reference sequence). CDR3 region: CATKREGVSANYGYTF. CDR3 nucleotide sequence: TGTGCCACCAAAAGGGAGGGTGTATCGGCTAACTATGGCTACACCTTC.

The V call is TRBV5-6, the J call TRBJ2-7, with 7 bases matching TRBD2. The germline V gene encodes CDR1 SGHDT and CDR2 YYEEEE. The CDR3 spans 11 residues. V lost 7 bases, J lost 2 bases, and 0 bases stayed unmatched. The DNA of the CDR3 is TGTGCCAGCCGGGGGGCCTACGAGCAGTACTTC. Protein: CASRGAYEQYF.

The chain employs TRBV19 and TRBJ2-4; 10 bases are shared with TRBD2. CDR1 LNHDA and CDR2 SQIVND come from the germline V gene (reference sequence). The CDR3 runs 18 residues. Trimming took 7 bases from V and 0 from J; bases not matched to a gene: 12. CDR3 in amino acids: CASTPSGRGARAKNIQYF. The CDR3 DNA is TGTGCCAGTACCCCCAGCGGGAGGGGGGCACGAGCCAAAAACATTCAGTACTTC.

The J gene is TRBJ2-1, the V gene TRBV30, with D possibly matching TRBD2 (6 bases). Looked up from germline, CDR1 is GTSNPN and CDR2 is SVGIG (reference sequence). The V end lost 4 bases, the J end lost 4 bases, and 14 bases lay between the germline ends. The CDR3 is 14 amino acids. The CDR3 loop reads CAWTPGLIYNEQFF. CDR3 DNA sequence: TGTGCCTGGACGCCGGGACTGATATACAATGAGCAGTTCTTC.

This clone has a single count. The V and J genes are TRBV5-4 and TRBJ1-2; 7 bases fit TRBD1. Germline assignment: CDR1 SGHNT and CDR2 YYREEE (reference sequence). V was clipped by 2 bases and J by 8 bases; unmatched bases: 6. The CDR3 extends over 13 amino acids. Here the CDR3 DNA reads TGTGCCAGCAGCTTACAGGGGACGTGGGGCTACACCTTC. Protein sequence: CASSLQGTWGYTF.

The chain couples TRBV6-4 to TRBJ2-1, with 13 bases lining up with TRBD2. CDR1 and CDR2 (germline): MRHNA, SNTAGT. CDR3 length: 15 residues. V lost 6 bases and J lost 7; bases outside the gene matches: 6. In nucleotides, the CDR3 is TGTGCCAGCAGGGAACTAGCGGGAGGGAGAAATGAGCAGTTCTTC. Encoded protein: CASRELAGGRNEQFF.

The chain employs TRBV14 and TRBJ2-2; 10 nucleotides match TRBD2. With 3 bases clipped from V and 8 bases from J, the junction kept 15 bases outside the gene matches. The germline CDR1 and CDR2 sequences are SGHDN and FVKESK. CDR3 length equals 18 residues. The CDR3 sequence is CASSQGTSGIVSAGELFF. The CDR3 region has the DNA TGTGCCAGCAGCCAGGGTACTAGCGGGATAGTGAGCGCTGGGGAGCTGTTTTTT.

V is TRBV5-6 and J is TRBJ2-3, with D hard to call. The CDR3 totals 15 residues. Looked up from germline, CDR1 is SGHDT and CDR2 is YYEEEE. Trimming stripped 2 bases from V and 0 bases from J, with 10 bases between. In nucleotides, the CDR3 is TGTGCCAGCAGCTTTCGGTTTTCTAGCACAGATACGCAGTATTTT. Its protein is CASSFRFSSTDTQYF.

This clone was seen a single time. The rearrangement joins TRBV9 to TRBJ1-2, with D possibly being TRBD1 (6 bases). Germline V gene sequence: CDR1 SGDLS, CDR2 YYNGEE. The CDR3 covers 14 residues. V lost 1 base and J 4 bases, leaving 11 bases between the germline ends. Written as DNA, the CDR3 is TGTGCCAGCAGCGTACGGCAGGGGAGCTATGGCTACACCTTC. It specifies CASSVRQGSYGYTF.

The table lists this clone with a count of one. The chain has TRBV19 and TRBJ1-4; D is ambiguous. The V end lost 7 bases, the J end lost 5 bases, and 14 bases lay between the germline ends. CDR3 size: 14 residues. Looked up from germline, CDR1 is LNHDA and CDR2 is SQIVND (reference sequence). DNA of the CDR3: TGTGCCAGTAACCTGTGGCGGGGAAATGAAAAACTGTTTTTT. Amino acid sequence: CASNLWRGNEKLFF.

The V call is TRBV6-5, the J call TRBJ1-1, with D unresolved. V was shortened by 5 bases and J by 6 bases, with 13 bases between the two germline ends. Per the germline V gene, CDR1 is MNHEY and CDR2 is SVGAGI. This CDR3 contains 13 residues. For the CDR3, the DNA is TGTGCCAGCAGTACGACGAGGAGTCCTGAAGCTTTCTTT. As protein: CASSTTRSPEAFF.

Only one count was recorded for this clone. The chain has TRBV6-6 and TRBJ2-7, with 8 positions matching TRBD1. The V segment lost 6 bases and the J segment 6 bases; nucleotides outside the gene matches: 16. The CDR3 totals 16 residues. CDR1 MNHNY and CDR2 SVGAGI come from the germline V gene (reference sequence). The CDR3 is CASRKGQAQVGGEQYF. Written as DNA, the CDR3 is TGTGCCAGCAGGAAGGGACAGGCCCAAGTCGGGGGCGAGCAGTACTTC.

V and J are TRBV5-1 and TRBJ2-1; the match to TRBD2 covers 11 bases. The length of the CDR3 is 16 residues. The germline V gene has CDR1 SGHRS and CDR2 YFSETQ. Germline trimming cut 5 bases from V and 5 bases from J; bases unmatched to any gene: 9. The CDR3, as DNA: TGCGCCAGCAGTTACTTACTAGCGGGGGCCCACAATGAGCAGTTCTTC. Amino acids: CASSYLLAGAHNEQFF.

The chain combines TRBV27 with TRBJ2-3, with D perhaps TRBD1 (6 bases). The V gene lost 3 bases and the J gene lost 5 bases, with 9 bases spanning the gap. Germline-derived CDR1 and CDR2 are MNHEY and SMNVEV (reference sequence). The CDR3 has 13 amino acids. The CDR3 reads CASSFRGGDTQYF. CDR3 nucleotide sequence: TGTGCCAGCAGTTTTCGAGGGGGAGATACGCAGTATTTT.

This clone was observed a single time. The chain recombines TRBV5-6 with TRBJ1-2; D perhaps matches TRBD1 (5 bases). V was shortened by 7 bases and J by 6 bases, with 16 bases between the two germline ends. CDR1 SGHDT and CDR2 YYEEEE come from the germline V gene. This CDR3 spans 13 amino acids. This CDR3 is CASVPPGADGYTF. CDR3 nucleotides: TGTGCCAGCGTACCCCCTGGGGCAGATGGCTACACCTTC.

This chain joins TRBV6-2 or TRBV6-3 and TRBJ1-1; 9 nucleotides line up with TRBD1. CDR1 is MNHEY and CDR2 is SVGEGT in the germline V gene. The junction had 11 bases not matched to a gene; V was cut back by 4 bases and J by 8 bases. This CDR3 contains 15 residues. The CDR3: CASSSGTGNWGEAFF. As DNA, the CDR3 is TGTGCCAGCAGTTCCGGGACAGGGAACTGGGGGGAAGCTTTCTTT.

This rearrangement joins TRBV4-1 to TRBJ2-1, with TRBD2 matching 10 bases. The CDR3 sequence is 16 residues long. With V trimmed by 0 bases and J by 2 bases, 1 base remained unmatched. Germline CDR1 MGHRA, CDR2 YSYEKL. The CDR3, as DNA: TGCGCCAGCAGCCAAGATCTAGCGGGGGCCTACAATGAGCAGTTCTTC. Translated: CASSQDLAGAYNEQFF.

This chain links TRBV27 with TRBJ2-7; 10 bases are shared with TRBD1. CDR1 and CDR2 from the germline V gene are MNHEY and SMNVEV (reference sequence). CDR3 length equals 15 residues. Germline trimming cut 11 bases from V and 6 bases from J; bases unmatched to any gene: 16. Here the CDR3 reads CASRGGQGSWGEQYF. CDR3 nucleotide sequence: TGTGCCTCAAGGGGGGGACAGGGGAGCTGGGGCGAGCAGTACTTC.

With regard to this clone: At one boundary the junction diverges from the germline segment, which might be a read error. The chain links TRBV3-1 (or the pseudogene TRBV3-2) to TRBJ2-5; 10 bases map to TRBD2. The germline gives CDR1 LGHDT, CDR2 YNNKEL (reference sequence). The length of the CDR3 is 16 residues. In nucleotides, the CDR3 is TGTGCCAGCAGCCGGACTAGCGGAACCCCGAGAGAGTCCCAGTACTTC. The encoded protein is CASSRTSGTPRESQYF.

This chain connects TRBV7-2 to TRBJ1-5; no firm D call. The CDR3 is 15 amino acids. CDR1 and CDR2 (germline): SGHTA, FQGNSA. The V end was cut by 5 bases, the J end by 1 base, with 12 bases between. The CDR3 coding sequence is TGTGCCAGCAGCCCAGGTTCGGTGAGCAATCAGCCCCAGCATTTT. Translating gives CASSPGSVSNQPQHF.

The V and J genes are TRBV7-2 and TRBJ1-5, with D perhaps TRBD1 (6 bases). Germline V CDR1 and CDR2: SGHTA, FQGNSA. The CDR3 has 14 residues. The germline V and J ends were trimmed by 3 bases and 8 bases, with 14 bases remaining between them. CDR3 region: CASSLQGWQEPQHF. The DNA for the CDR3 is TGTGCCAGCAGCTTGCAGGGGTGGCAGGAGCCCCAGCATTTT.

V usage is TRBV5-4 and J usage is TRBJ1-1, with 10 bases identical to TRBD1. CDR1 and CDR2 from the germline V gene are SGHNT and YYREEE (reference sequence). V was clipped by 2 bases and J by 1 base; unmatched bases: 5. The CDR3 is made up of 16 amino acids. As DNA, the CDR3 is TGTGCCAGCAGCTTCAGGGGACAGGGGAGGAACACTGAAGCTTTCTTT. Translated, it gives CASSFRGQGRNTEAFF.

J is TRBJ2-7 and V is TRBV10-1; 7 nucleotides match TRBD1. The junction had 2 bases not matched to a gene; V was cut back by 9 bases and J by 0 bases. The CDR3 length is 12 residues. The V gene's germline CDR1 is WNHNN and CDR2 SYGVQD (reference sequence). The CDR3 DNA sequence: TGCGCCAGACAGGGGCCCTCCTACGAGCAGTACTTC. Translating gives CARQGPSYEQYF.

The genes are TRBV9 and TRBJ1-4; TRBD1 might be the D (5 bases). CDR3 length equals 15 residues. The V and J ends lost 2 bases and 0 bases respectively, with 8 bases between them. Germline CDR1 is SGDLS and CDR2 is YYNGEE. This CDR3 reads CASSVQGATNEKLFF. The CDR3 DNA reads as TGTGCCAGCAGCGTCCAAGGGGCAACTAATGAAAAACTGTTTTTT.

This chain uses TRBV9 with TRBJ1-3; possible D gene TRBD1, 5 bases. V was shortened by 0 bases and J by 2 bases, with 12 bases between the two germline ends. The CDR3 covers 16 residues. The V gene's germline CDR1 is SGDLS and CDR2 YYNGEE. This CDR3 is CASSVGTRTTGNTIYF. DNA of the CDR3: TGTGCCAGCAGCGTAGGGACACGAACAACTGGAAACACCATATATTTT. Using reference TRBV9 and TRBJ1-3 for the parts outside the CDR3, the full variable domain is DSGVTQTPKHLITATGQRVTLRCSPRSGDLSVYWYQQSLDQGLQFLIQYYNGEERAKGNILERFSAQQFPDLHSELNLSSLELGDSALYFCASSVGTRTTGNTIYFGEGSWLTVV.

This clone was counted between two and nine times. V gene TRBV20-1 combines with J gene TRBJ1-5; 10 bases match TRBD1. This CDR3 spans 15 amino acids. Germline V CDR1 and CDR2: DFQATT, SNEGSKA (reference sequence). Germline trimming cut 3 bases from V and 4 bases from J; bases unmatched to any gene: 6. This CDR3 is CSASGPDRGNQPQHF. The CDR3 DNA sequence: TGCAGTGCTAGTGGGCCGGACAGGGGGAATCAGCCCCAGCATTTT.

The chain links TRBV7-3 to TRBJ1-6, with D perhaps matching TRBD1 (5 bases). Trimming left V 4 bases short and J 4 bases short, with 14 bases between. Germline V CDR1 and CDR2: SGHTA, FQGTGA. The CDR3 length is 16 residues. CDR3 protein: CASSSEGRGYNSPLHF. As DNA, the CDR3 is TGTGCCAGCAGCTCCGAGGGTCGGGGGTATAATTCACCCCTCCACTTT.

The chain links TRBV7-2 to TRBJ2-7; 11 nucleotides agree with TRBD2. This CDR3 is built from 15 residues. J lost 4 bases, V lost 5 bases, and 7 bases had no gene match. Germline CDR1 is SGHTA and CDR2 is FQGNSA. CDR3 sequence: CASSHTGTSGYEQYF. The CDR3 coding sequence is TGTGCCAGCAGCCACACCGGGACTAGCGGTTACGAGCAGTACTTC.